This is a list of T cell receptor beta chains from one sample in a study of OX40 agonist ivuxolimab in advanced cancers. Measured with immunoSEQ multiplex PCR; TCRdb has only the in-frame clones, and not every one. Of under 80,000 clones in the sample, about 94% were seen once. The sequences come from CD4+ or CD8+ T cells sorted from blood, collected in a trial of the OX40 agonist ivuxolimab. The receptors come from an adult with an advanced solid tumor such as melanoma, head and neck, liver or kidney cancer. CDR3s include the opening cysteine and the closing phenylalanine or tryptophan.

v_gene,j_gene,len,CDR3aa
TRBV28,TRBJ2-1,17,CASSLVDLRHPRDEQFF
TRBV4-1,TRBJ2-7,15,CASSQVPGSTYEQYF
TRBV6-5,TRBJ2-1,16,CASSSTGTEGINEQFF
TRBV30,TRBJ1-1,11,CAWTTGTEAFF
TRBV28,TRBJ1-5,12,CASSLPPGPQHF
TRBV10-2,TRBJ1-5,14,CASSEVAQGQPQHF
TRBV6-5,TRBJ2-7,16,CASSYSGGGYALEQYF
TRBV4-1,TRBJ2-7,17,CASSQDVGGLSSYEQYF
TRBV27,TRBJ1-5,14,CASSFLGQGQPQHF
TRBV30,TRBJ2-7,14,CAWSDKVGSYEQYF
TRBV9,TRBJ2-5,15,CASSVESLAQETQYF
TRBV6-5,TRBJ1-1,14,CASSYGRANTEAFF
TRBV10-1,TRBJ2-1,16,CASSDRDRGPSNEQFF
TRBV5-3,TRBJ2-1,15,CARSLLGEAYNEQFF
TRBV7-4,TRBJ1-4,14,CARRPRGANEKLFF